This is a list of T cell receptor beta chains from one sample in a study of blood T cell repertoires in COVID-19. The table came from immunoSEQ multiplex PCR; TCRdb's copy has only in-frame clones and leaves some out. The sample lists 350,000 to 450,000 clones, 85% occurring once. The source material was peripheral blood. All receptors derive from a woman aged 18-30 years with acute or convalescent COVID-19. Both conserved end residues are part of each CDR3. The D gene is left open where the match is weak. Size is omitted from some rows. Given values are once, few, many or a class for expanded clones.

size: NA; J: TRBJ1-5; V: TRBV27; D: NA; CDR3: CASSFRRQPNQPQHF; DNA: TGTGCCAGCAGTTTTCGGCGACAGCCCAATCAGCCCCAGCATTTT
size: many; J: TRBJ1-1; V: TRBV18; D: NA; CDR3: CASHRGTGNTEAFF; DNA: TGTGCCAGCCACCGGGGAACCGGGAACACTGAAGCTTTCTTT
size: NA; J: TRBJ2-1; V: TRBV19; D: TRBD1; CDR3: CASSIDRGPYNEQFF; DNA: TGTGCCAGTAGTATAGACAGGGGGCCTTACAATGAGCAGTTCTTC
size: NA; J: TRBJ1-2; V: TRBV5-1; D: NA; CDR3: CASSLEIVSDGYTF; DNA: TGCGCCAGCAGCTTGGAGATCGTTAGTGATGGCTACACCTTC
size: once; J: TRBJ1-1; V: TRBV6-5; D: NA; CDR3: CASSYSSGAPGAEAFF; DNA: TGTGCCAGCAGTTACTCCTCAGGGGCCCCCGGCGCTGAAGCTTTCTTT
size: NA; J: TRBJ1-4; V: TRBV19; D: NA; CDR3: CATAILRGLNEKLFF; DNA: TGTGCCACTGCGATACTCAGGGGCCTTAATGAAAAACTGTTTTTT
size: NA; J: TRBJ1-4; V: TRBV27; D: TRBD1; CDR3: CASSSRQGSNEKLFF; DNA: TGTGCCAGCAGTTCGCGACAGGGGTCTAATGAAAAACTGTTTTTT
size: NA; J: TRBJ1-2; V: TRBV10-2; D: NA; CDR3: CASSESGGNGYTF; DNA: TGCGCCAGCAGTGAGTCGGGGGGGAATGGCTACACCTTC
size: once; J: TRBJ1-2; V: TRBV7-6; D: NA; CDR3: CASSFSANYGYTF; DNA: TGTGCCAGCAGCTTTTCAGCTAACTATGGCTACACCTTC
size: NA; J: TRBJ1-6; V: TRBV2; D: NA; CDR3: CASISTGAYNSPLHF; DNA: TGTGCCAGCATTTCTACAGGCGCCTATAATTCACCCCTCCACTTT
size: NA; J: TRBJ2-3; V: TRBV27; D: NA; CDR3: CASSRREVADTQYF; DNA: TGTGCCAGCAGCCGGCGTGAGGTTGCGGATACGCAGTATTTT
size: NA; J: TRBJ1-6; V: TRBV7-3; D: NA; CDR3: CASSSRGQGETPLHF; DNA: TGTGCCAGCAGCTCCCGTGGTCAGGGCGAAACACCCCTCCACTTT
size: once; J: TRBJ1-4; V: TRBV28; D: NA; CDR3: CASSSGLVGEKLFF; DNA: TGTGCCAGCAGTTCAGGGTTAGTGGGTGAAAAACTGTTTTTT
size: NA; J: TRBJ1-1; V: TRBV27; D: TRBD1; CDR3: CATAIGQGAREAFF; DNA: TGTGCCACCGCTATTGGACAGGGGGCCCGTGAAGCTTTCTTT
size: NA; J: TRBJ2-7; V: TRBV7-8; D: NA; CDR3: CASSSQLGTGKVRGYEQYF; DNA: TGTGCCAGCAGCAGCCAACTAGGAACAGGGAAGGTCCGGGGCTACGAGCAGTACTTC
size: NA; J: TRBJ2-1; V: TRBV2; D: NA; CDR3: CASSANDRISEQFF; DNA: TGTGCCAGCAGCGCCAACGACAGGATCAGTGAGCAGTTCTTC
size: once; J: TRBJ1-3; V: TRBV2; D: NA; CDR3: CASSYSSGNTIYF; DNA: TGTGCCAGCAGTTACAGCTCTGGAAACACCATATATTTT
size: NA; J: TRBJ2-1; V: TRBV9; D: TRBD1; CDR3: CASTNRGNNEQFF; DNA: TGTGCCAGCACGAACAGGGGGAACAATGAGCAGTTCTTC
size: NA; J: TRBJ2-5; V: TRBV6-5; D: TRBD2; CDR3: CASSYRSGSWETQYF; DNA: TGTGCCAGCAGTTACCGGAGCGGGAGTTGGGAGACCCAGTACTTC